This T cell receptor (beta chain) was profiled in a study of OX40 agonist ivuxolimab in advanced cancers. Looking at the study overall: Patients received intravenous ivuxolimab every 2 weeks at 0.01 to 10 mg/kg.

Sequenced by immunoSEQ multiplex PCR; TCRdb stores in-frame clones only, minus some. The sample consists of just under 60,000 clones, about 89% of them appearing once. The CDR3 consists of 15 residues. Germline trimming cut 6 bases from V and 4 bases from J; bases unmatched to any gene: 5. The V gene's germline CDR1 is SGHNT and CDR2 YENEEA. The chain couples TRBV11-3 to TRBJ2-2; 10 nucleotides agree with TRBD1. The clonotype was recovered from an adult with an advanced solid tumor such as melanoma, head and neck, liver or kidney cancer. This sample comprised CD4+ or CD8+ T cells sorted from blood, obtained in a trial of the OX40 agonist ivuxolimab. The CDR3 bases are TGTGCCAGCAGTTTGACAGGGGGCAGCACCGGGGAGCTGTTTTTT. This encodes CASSLTGGSTGELFF.